These 13 T cell receptor beta chains were all obtained from the same sample, sequenced in a study of shared clonotypes between healthy human individuals. Assay used: immunoSEQ multiplex PCR; TCRdb lists only in-frame clones, some missing. The sample has fewer than 1 million clones, just over 95% seen once; the top ten hold about 0.25%. Naive CD8 populations comprised CD45RO-negative cells positively selected for CCR7, excluding terminally differentiated effector memory CD45RA+ cells. The sequencing input was naive CD8+ T cells sorted from blood. Receptors originate from a man aged 25-40 years in good health.

This clone was detected once. The J gene is TRBJ1-2, the V gene TRBV5-5, with 7 nucleotides matching TRBD1. V dropped 3 bases and J dropped 3; count of bases not matched to a gene: 2. Per germline, CDR1 SGHKS and CDR2 YYEKEE (reference sequence). The CDR3 totals 13 residues. The CDR3 DNA reads as TGTGCCAGCAGCTCTGACAGGGACTATGGCTACACCTTC. This gives the protein CASSSDRDYGYTF.

The chain is built from TRBV7-9 and TRBJ1-3; D not certain. V was trimmed by 1 base and J by 6 bases, leaving 7 bases between them. The CDR3 spans 13 residues. Germline CDR1 is SEHNR and CDR2 is FQNEAQ (reference sequence). The CDR3 reads CASSLGGINTIYF. The CDR3 nucleotides are TGTGCCAGCAGCTTAGGTGGGATAAACACCATATATTTT.

The chain is built from TRBV4-1 and TRBJ1-1; D not resolved. CDR1 and CDR2 (germline): MGHRA, YSYEKL. Trimming removed 1 base from V and 3 bases from J, with 6 bases in between. This CDR3 contains 13 residues. CDR3 sequence (DNA): TGCGCCAGCAGCCAAGGTGTGTACACTGAAGCTTTCTTT. Protein: CASSQGVYTEAFF.

The chain links TRBV27 to TRBJ1-1; D is perhaps TRBD1 (5 bases). Germline CDR1 MNHEY, CDR2 SMNVEV (reference sequence). CDR3 length: 17 residues. V lost 2 bases, J lost 2 bases, and 18 bases lay in between. The chain's CDR3 is CASSLQPWGGENTEAFF. In DNA, the CDR3 is TGTGCCAGCAGTTTACAACCGTGGGGGGGGGAAAACACTGAAGCTTTCTTT.

The chain links TRBV27 to TRBJ2-7; 7 bases fit TRBD1. Germline V gene sequence: CDR1 MNHEY, CDR2 SMNVEV (reference sequence). Trimming cost V 6 bases and J 3 bases; bases outside gene matches: 8. The CDR3 loop spans 14 amino acids. CDR3 nucleotide sequence: TGTGCCAGCAGCCTGACAGGGCTTTTCTACGAGCAGTACTTC. This encodes CASSLTGLFYEQYF.

Remarks on this clone: Additional DNA sequences in this sample encode the identical CDR3. V gene TRBV5-4 combines with J gene TRBJ2-7; D ambiguous. Germline values: CDR1 SGHNT, CDR2 YYREEE (reference sequence). V was pared by 0 bases and J by 1 base, with 5 bases between. The CDR3 spans 13 residues. The CDR3 region has the DNA TGTGCCAGCAGCTTGGCCGGATCCTACGAGCAGTACTTC. This sequence encodes CASSLAGSYEQYF.

This chain joins TRBV7-9 and TRBJ2-2; D is unclear. Trimming took off 4 bases at V and 1 base at J, with 10 bases between the two ends. The CDR3 sequence is 15 residues long. The V gene's germline CDR1 is SEHNR and CDR2 FQNEAQ (reference sequence). CDR3 region: CASSSVLGNTGELFF. The CDR3 DNA reads as TGTGCCAGCAGCTCGGTCCTCGGGAACACCGGGGAGCTGTTTTTT.

V and J are TRBV6-5 and TRBJ2-1, with D perhaps matching TRBD2 (6 bases). Germline-derived CDR1 and CDR2 are MNHEY and SVGAGI. This CDR3 is 14 amino acids long. V lost 6 bases to trimming and J lost 4 bases, with 13 bases between them. The CDR3 coding sequence is TGTGCCAGCAGCGAAGCGGGCGATTACAATGAGCAGTTCTTC. Translating gives CASSEAGDYNEQFF.

This rearrangement joins TRBV9 to TRBJ2-5; D gene ambiguous. CDR3 length: 14 amino acids. With 0 bases removed from V and 2 bases from J, the gap between germline ends came to 8 bases. Germline V gene data show CDR1 as SGDLS and CDR2 as YYNGEE. CDR3 sequence reads: CASSVENLQETQYF. CDR3 nucleotide sequence: TGTGCCAGCAGCGTAGAAAACTTACAAGAGACCCAGTACTTC.

The chain recombines TRBV7-6 with TRBJ1-3; a weak D match, TRBD1 (5 bases). V was shortened by 8 bases and J by 0 bases, with 8 bases between the two germline ends. This CDR3 has 13 amino acids. Germline V lookup: CDR1 SGHVS, CDR2 FNYEAQ. The CDR3 nucleotides are TGTGCCAGCGGGGGGGACTCTGGAAACACCATATATTTT. Protein sequence: CASGGDSGNTIYF.

The gene calls are TRBV28 and TRBJ2-7; 7 positions match TRBD1. With 7 bases clipped from V and 3 bases from J, the junction kept 6 bases outside the gene matches. The germline CDR1 and CDR2 sequences are MDHEN and SYDVKM. The CDR3 sequence is 13 residues long. The CDR3 is CASMGQTFYEQYF. The CDR3, as DNA: TGTGCCAGCATGGGACAGACTTTCTACGAGCAGTACTTC.

The genes are TRBV28 and TRBJ2-6, with TRBD1 matching over 10 bases. The CDR3 is 20 residues long. The germline CDR1 and CDR2 sequences are MDHEN and SYDVKM. V gave up 6 bases and J gave up 0 bases; unmatched junction bases: 14. In DNA form, the CDR3 reads TGTGCCAGCAGCCTCCCTGGGGGACAGGGGTTATACTCTGGGGCCAACGTCCTGACTTTC. Translating gives CASSLPGGQGLYSGANVLTF.

This clone was seen once. The V gene is TRBV7-6, the J gene TRBJ2-2; 8 positions agree with TRBD1. The ends lost 1 base at V and 5 bases at J; junction bases unmatched: 6. Germline V gene data show CDR1 as SGHVS and CDR2 as FNYEAQ. The CDR3 loop spans 16 amino acids. CDR3 nucleotides: TGTGCCAGCAGCTTAGGAGGACAGGGCGCAACCGGGGAGCTGTTTTTT. This gives the protein CASSLGGQGATGELFF.